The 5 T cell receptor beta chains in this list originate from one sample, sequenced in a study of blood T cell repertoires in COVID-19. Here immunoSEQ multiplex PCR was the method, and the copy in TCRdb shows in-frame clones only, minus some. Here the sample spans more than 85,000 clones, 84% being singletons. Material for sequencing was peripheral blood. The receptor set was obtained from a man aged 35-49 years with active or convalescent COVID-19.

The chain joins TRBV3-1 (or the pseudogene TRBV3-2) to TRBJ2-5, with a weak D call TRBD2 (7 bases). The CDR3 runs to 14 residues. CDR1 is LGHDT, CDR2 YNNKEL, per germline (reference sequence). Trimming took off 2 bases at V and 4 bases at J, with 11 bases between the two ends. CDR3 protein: CASSQRGGSETQYF. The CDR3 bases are TGTGCCAGCAGCCAAAGGGGGGGGTCAGAGACCCAGTACTTC.

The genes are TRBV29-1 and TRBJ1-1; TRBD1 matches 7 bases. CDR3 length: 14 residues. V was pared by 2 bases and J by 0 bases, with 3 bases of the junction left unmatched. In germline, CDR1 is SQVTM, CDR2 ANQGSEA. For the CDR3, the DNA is TGCAGCGTTGAACAGACAGGGCTGAACACTGAAGCTTTCTTT. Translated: CSVEQTGLNTEAFF.

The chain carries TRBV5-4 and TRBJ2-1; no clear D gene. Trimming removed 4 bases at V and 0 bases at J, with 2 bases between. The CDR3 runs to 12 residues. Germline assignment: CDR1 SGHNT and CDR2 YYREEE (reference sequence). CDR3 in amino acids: CASSHSYNEQFF. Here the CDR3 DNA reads TGTGCCAGCAGCCACTCCTACAATGAGCAGTTCTTC.

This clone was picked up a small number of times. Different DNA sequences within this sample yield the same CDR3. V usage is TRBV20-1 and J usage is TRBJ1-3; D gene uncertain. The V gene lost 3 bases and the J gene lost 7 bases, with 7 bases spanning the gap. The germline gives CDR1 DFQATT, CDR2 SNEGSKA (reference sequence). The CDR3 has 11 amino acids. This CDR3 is CSARTGNTIYF. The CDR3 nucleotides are TGCAGTGCTAGGACCGGGAACACCATATATTTT.

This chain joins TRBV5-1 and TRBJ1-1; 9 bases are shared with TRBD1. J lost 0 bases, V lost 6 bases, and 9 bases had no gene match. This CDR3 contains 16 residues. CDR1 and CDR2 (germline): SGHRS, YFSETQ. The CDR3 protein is CASKDRGGGLNTEAFF. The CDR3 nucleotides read TGCGCCAGCAAGGACAGGGGAGGAGGCTTGAACACTGAAGCTTTCTTT.